The rows below give T cell receptor beta chains drawn from one sample of a study of cytomegalovirus exposure and HLA in healthy donors. Profiled with immunoSEQ multiplex PCR; TCRdb holds only in-frame clones, not every one. The table has fewer than 200,000 clones, about 78% seen once. The sample was PBMCs. The receptors were sampled from a man aged 40-49 years in good health and CMV-seronegative. Both conserved end residues are part of each CDR3. The D gene is left open where the match is weak. Size tells how often a clone was seen (once, few, many) or the class of an expanded clone, and some rows leave it out.

v_gene	abundance	d_gene	j_gene	CDR3aa	CDR3nt
TRBV2	NA	NA	TRBJ2-7	CASSEVGSLGGEQYF	TGTGCCAGCAGTGAAGTCGGCTCCCTGGGGGGAGAGCAGTACTTC
TRBV19	few	NA	TRBJ2-7	CASTPTGRSYEQYF	TGTGCCAGTACCCCGACAGGTCGCTCCTACGAGCAGTACTTC
TRBV7-3	NA	NA	TRBJ2-2	CASSSSPGSGELFF	TGTGCCAGCAGCTCTAGCCCGGGCTCCGGGGAGCTGTTTTTT
TRBV10-3	NA	NA	TRBJ1-1	CAISGPGQGLTEAFF	TGTGCCATCAGTGGCCCCGGGCAGGGGCTAACTGAAGCTTTCTTT
TRBV7-9	NA	TRBD1	TRBJ2-2	CARTGTGNTGELFF	TGTGCCAGAACCGGGACAGGGAACACCGGGGAGCTGTTTTTT
TRBV6-4	NA	TRBD1	TRBJ2-1	CASSAVPLGQRNEQFF	TGTGCCAGCAGTGCCGTCCCGTTGGGACAGCGCAATGAGCAGTTCTTC
TRBV7-8	NA	NA	TRBJ2-6	CASSRPRATLSGANVLTF	TGTGCCAGCAGCCGTCCCAGGGCTACCCTCTCTGGGGCCAACGTCCTGACTTTC
TRBV6-6	NA	TRBD2	TRBJ2-7	CASSPQSSGRPNEQYF	TGTGCCAGCAGTCCCCAATCTAGCGGGAGGCCCAACGAGCAGTACTTC
TRBV6-1	NA	TRBD1	TRBJ1-5	CASSVDRGNQPQHF	TGTGCCAGCAGTGTGGACAGGGGCAATCAGCCCCAGCATTTT
TRBV19	NA	TRBD1	TRBJ1-4	CASSASGTGDEKLFF	TGTGCCAGTAGTGCCTCCGGGACAGGGGATGAAAAACTGTTTTTT
TRBV6-5	NA	NA	TRBJ2-3	CASSYLQGRDTQYF	TGTGCCAGCAGTTACTTACAGGGACGGGATACGCAGTATTTT
TRBV9	NA	NA	TRBJ2-2	CASSYQGLNTGELFF	TGTGCCAGCAGCTACCAGGGGCTAAACACCGGGGAGCTGTTTTTT
TRBV2	NA	NA	TRBJ1-3	CASSEGGAPGNTIYF	TGTGCCAGCAGTGAGGGGGGGGCTCCTGGAAACACCATATATTTT
TRBV5-6	NA	NA	TRBJ1-2	CASSFGDGYTF	TGTGCCAGCAGCTTCGGTGATGGCTACACCTTC
TRBV18	few	NA	TRBJ1-1	CASSPSGGDTEAFF	TGTGCCAGCTCACCTTCGGGGGGGGACACTGAAGCTTTCTTT
TRBV14	NA	NA	TRBJ2-5	CASSQGGRLEETQYF	TGTGCCAGCAGCCAAGGGGGCCGATTAGAAGAGACCCAGTACTTC